These 16 T cell receptor beta chains share one sample of origin, sequenced in a study of PD-L1 blockade in urothelial cancer. Profiled with immunoSEQ multiplex PCR; TCRdb holds only in-frame clones, not every one. The table shows fewer than 40,000 clones, with 90% occurring only once. Sequencing was performed on PBMCs, taken around atezolizumab (anti-PD-L1) treatment. The receptors derive from a man between 65 and 85 years old with urothelial cancer.

The V and J genes are TRBV2 and TRBJ2-5; maybe TRBD2 (5 bases). V lost 7 bases, J lost 0 bases, and 12 bases lay in between. CDR1 and CDR2 (germline): SNHLY, FYNNEI. CDR3 size: 14 residues. The CDR3 reads CASKPSTNQETQYF. CDR3 DNA: TGTGCCAGCAAGCCTAGCACGAACCAAGAGACCCAGTACTTC.

This clone was seen a handful of times. The V gene is TRBV7-9, the J gene TRBJ1-5, with D unclear. The CDR3 runs 15 residues. The ends were cut back, 1 base at V and 4 bases at J, with 11 bases in the middle. Germline V lookup: CDR1 SEHNR, CDR2 FQNEAQ (reference sequence). The CDR3 DNA follows: TGTGCCAGCAGCTTAGGGGAGCCTCAAAATCAGCCCCAGCATTTT. Translated: CASSLGEPQNQPQHF. Together with reference TRBV7-9 and TRBJ1-5, the CDR3 gives the full variable domain: DTGVSQNPRHKITKRGQNVTFRCDPISEHNRLYWYRQTLGQGPEFLTYFQNEAQLEKSRLLSDRFSAERPKGSFSTLEIQRTEQGDSAMYLCASSLGEPQNQPQHFGDGTRLSIL.

This clone has more than one count but fewer than ten. J is TRBJ2-6 and V is TRBV15; 7 nucleotides match TRBD2. The CDR3 runs 16 residues. Per germline, CDR1 LNHNV and CDR2 YYDKDF (reference sequence). Trimming at V came to 5 bases and at J to 1 base, leaving 5 bases not matched to a gene. The CDR3 loop reads CATSSQRGSGANVLTF. The CDR3 DNA reads TGTGCCACCAGCTCCCAGCGGGGATCTGGGGCCAACGTCCTGACTTTC.

This clone has just one count. The rearrangement uses TRBV19 and TRBJ1-1; 11 positions match TRBD1. This CDR3 comprises 15 residues. CDR1 is LNHDA and CDR2 is SQIVND in the germline V gene (reference sequence). With V trimmed by 4 bases and J by 6 bases, 7 bases remained unmatched. CDR3: CASSTGQGAGAEAFF. For the CDR3, the DNA is TGTGCCAGTAGTACCGGACAGGGGGCAGGGGCTGAAGCTTTCTTT. The full variable domain, in which reference TRBV19 and TRBJ1-1 provide the parts outside the CDR3, is DGGITQSPKYLFRKEGQNVTLSCEQNLNHDAMYWYRQDPGQGLRLIYYSQIVNDFQKGDIAEGYSVSREKKESFPLTVTSAQKNPTAFYLCASSTGQGAGAEAFFGQGTRLTVV.

The chain carries TRBV19 and TRBJ2-7; 9 bases are shared with TRBD2. Germline CDR1 and CDR2: LNHDA and SQIVND (reference sequence). V shed 2 bases, J shed 3 bases, and the junction held 5 bases outside the gene matches. CDR3 length: 15 residues. The CDR3 region has the DNA TGTGCCAGTAGTATAAGCCTAGCGGGAAGCTACGAGCAGTACTTC. It translates to CASSISLAGSYEQYF.

The chain is built from TRBV7-9 and TRBJ2-1; D uncertain. This CDR3 has 13 residues. The ends were cut back, 5 bases at V and 6 bases at J, with 11 bases in the middle. The V gene's germline CDR1 is SEHNR and CDR2 FQNEAQ (reference sequence). CDR3 region: CASSPPLSNEQFF. The CDR3 nucleotides are TGTGCCAGCAGCCCCCCCTTGAGCAATGAGCAGTTCTTC.

This chain uses TRBV28 with TRBJ1-5; D not certain. From germline, CDR1 is MDHEN and CDR2 SYDVKM. CDR3 length: 12 residues. V was cut by 1 base and J by 6 bases, with 4 bases left in between. The CDR3 loop is CASSLSVQPQHF. For the CDR3, the DNA is TGTGCCAGCAGTTTATCAGTTCAGCCCCAGCATTTT. The whole variable domain, remainder taken from reference TRBV28 and TRBJ1-5, is DVKVTQSSRYLVKRTGEKVFLECVQDMDHENMFWYRQDPGLGLRLIYFSYDVKMKEKGDIPEGYSVSREKKERFSLILESASTNQTSMYLCASSLSVQPQHFGDGTRLSIL.

This clone was picked up a small number of times. The chain combines TRBV19 with TRBJ2-1; 11 bases are a match to TRBD2. Germline loops: CDR1 LNHDA, CDR2 SQIVND (reference sequence). Trimming cost V 2 bases and J 5 bases; bases outside gene matches: 5. This CDR3 spans 16 amino acids. Written as DNA, the CDR3 is TGTGCCAGTAGTATAAAGACTAGCGGGACCCACAATGAGCAGTTCTTC. This codes for CASSIKTSGTHNEQFF. The complete variable domain, with remaining parts taken from reference TRBV19 and TRBJ2-1, reads DGGITQSPKYLFRKEGQNVTLSCEQNLNHDAMYWYRQDPGQGLRLIYYSQIVNDFQKGDIAEGYSVSREKKESFPLTVTSAQKNPTAFYLCASSIKTSGTHNEQFFGPGTRLTVL.

The rearrangement links TRBV19 to TRBJ2-2; 14 bases line up with TRBD2. Germline V CDR1 and CDR2: LNHDA, SQIVND (reference sequence). Trimming removed 3 bases from V and 6 bases from J; junction bases left unmatched: 12. CDR3 length: 19 residues. CDR3 in amino acids: CASSMTSGRAYSRSGELFF. The CDR3 DNA follows: TGTGCCAGTAGTATGACTAGCGGGAGGGCCTATAGTAGGTCCGGGGAGCTGTTTTTT.

This chain links TRBV5-8 with TRBJ2-7; D call uncertain. The germline V and J ends were trimmed by 1 base and 4 bases, with 3 bases remaining between them. CDR1 and CDR2 (germline): SGHTS, YDEGEE. CDR3 length: 11 amino acids. CDR3 sequence: CASSLRYEQYF. DNA for the CDR3: TGTGCCAGCAGCTTGCGGTACGAGCAGTACTTC.

The chain recombines TRBV5-8 with TRBJ2-7; the match to TRBD2 covers 7 bases. This CDR3 has 12 residues. V was clipped by 7 bases and J by 2 bases; unmatched bases: 3. CDR1 is SGHTS and CDR2 is YDEGEE in the germline V gene. This chain's CDR3 is CASGTIPYEQYF. In nucleotides, the CDR3 is TGTGCCAGCGGGACTATTCCCTACGAGCAGTACTTC.

The chain uses TRBV5-1 and TRBJ2-7, with 9 nucleotides matching TRBD2. The CDR3 sequence is 14 residues long. Germline V gene data show CDR1 as SGHRS and CDR2 as YFSETQ. Trimming at V came to 4 bases and at J to 5 bases, leaving 7 bases not matched to a gene. The chain's CDR3 is CASSGLAGIDEQYF. The DNA for the CDR3 is TGCGCCAGCAGCGGGCTAGCGGGAATTGACGAGCAGTACTTC.

The chain couples TRBV4-1 to TRBJ2-3, with TRBD1 matching 11 bases. The germline V gene encodes CDR1 MGHRA and CDR2 YSYEKL. J gave up 6 bases and V 1 base, and 12 bases lay outside the gene matches. This CDR3 has 18 residues. The CDR3 protein is CASSQARRTGGAVDTQYF. The CDR3 DNA sequence: TGCGCCAGCAGCCAAGCAAGGAGGACAGGGGGCGCGGTGGATACGCAGTATTTT.

V and J are TRBV5-5 and TRBJ1-3; TRBD1 agrees at 11 bases. With V trimmed by 2 bases and J by 0 bases, 7 bases remained unmatched. Germline V CDR1 and CDR2: SGHKS, YYEKEE (reference sequence). The length of the CDR3 is 18 residues. The CDR3 loop reads CASSLVPGQGVSGNTIYF. CDR3 nucleotides: TGTGCCAGCAGCTTAGTCCCGGGACAGGGGGTCTCTGGAAACACCATATATTTT.

This clone was detected only once. This sequence joins TRBV29-1 and TRBJ2-1, with 12 bases fitting TRBD1. The CDR3 covers 15 residues. Trimming removed 4 bases from V and 4 bases from J; junction bases left unmatched: 5. Germline CDR1 is SQVTM and CDR2 is ANQGSEA. The CDR3 loop is CSVAVGQGAYNEQFF. The CDR3 DNA reads as TGCAGCGTTGCGGTGGGACAGGGGGCATACAATGAGCAGTTCTTC.

The V call is TRBV28, the J call TRBJ1-2; no clear D. The germline CDR1 and CDR2 sequences are MDHEN and SYDVKM. Deletions cut 5 bases from V and 7 bases from J, with 11 bases between. The CDR3 sequence is 12 residues long. CDR3 residues: CASSGGFIGYTF. CDR3 bases: TGTGCCAGCAGTGGTGGCTTCATTGGCTACACCTTC.